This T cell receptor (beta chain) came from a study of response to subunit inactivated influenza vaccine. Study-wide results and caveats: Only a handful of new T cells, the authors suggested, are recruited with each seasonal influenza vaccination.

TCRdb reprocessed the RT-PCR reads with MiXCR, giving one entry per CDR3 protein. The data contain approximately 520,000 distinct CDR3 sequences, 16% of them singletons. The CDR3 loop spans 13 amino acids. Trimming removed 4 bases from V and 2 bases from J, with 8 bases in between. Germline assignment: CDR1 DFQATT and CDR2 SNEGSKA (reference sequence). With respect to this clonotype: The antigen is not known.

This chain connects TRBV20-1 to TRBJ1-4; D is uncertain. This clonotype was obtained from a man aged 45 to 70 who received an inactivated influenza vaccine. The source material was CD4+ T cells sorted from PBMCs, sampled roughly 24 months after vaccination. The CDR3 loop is CSATYGTNEKLFF. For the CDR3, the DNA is TGCAGTGCTACATATGGGACTAATGAAAAACTGTTTTTT.